Each of the 4 T cell receptor beta chains below was sequenced from the same sample in a study of shared clonotypes between healthy human individuals. Sequencing was performed with immunoSEQ multiplex PCR; in TCRdb, only in-frame clones are kept and a portion is missing. The sample records about 1 million clones, approximately 70% being singletons. Material for sequencing was memory CD4+ T cells sorted from blood. Indicated subset: CD45RA-negative fraction. The source is a young man in good health.

The chain has TRBV5-1 and TRBJ2-5; 7 bases fit TRBD2. The junction had 8 bases not matched to a gene; V was cut back by 5 bases and J by 4 bases. This CDR3 has 14 residues. Germline assignment: CDR1 SGHRS and CDR2 YFSETQ. CDR3 bases: TGCGCCAGCAGGGCGGGAGTTTTGGGAGAGACCCAGTACTTC. Its translation: CASRAGVLGETQYF.

The rearrangement uses TRBV11-2 and TRBJ2-3; tentative D call: TRBD2 (6 bases). This CDR3 spans 14 amino acids. V lost 3 bases and J 5 bases, leaving 12 bases between the germline ends. Germline assignment: CDR1 SGHAT and CDR2 FQNNGV. The CDR3 loop reads CASSFRWREDTQYF. The DNA for the CDR3 is TGTGCCAGCAGCTTCCGGTGGCGGGAAGATACGCAGTATTTT.

The gene calls are TRBV5-5 and TRBJ2-7; 7 bases match TRBD1. CDR1 is SGHKS, CDR2 YYEKEE, per germline (reference sequence). The CDR3 is 13 amino acids. V shed 3 bases, J shed 0 bases, and the junction held 0 bases outside the gene matches. CDR3 sequence: CASSWDSSYEQYF. CDR3 DNA: TGTGCCAGCAGCTGGGACAGCTCCTACGAGCAGTACTTC.

The chain is built from TRBV6-5 and TRBJ2-7, with D perhaps matching TRBD2 (7 bases). Germline V gene data show CDR1 as MNHEY and CDR2 as SVGAGI. The V end was cut by 2 bases, the J end by 4 bases, with 15 bases between. The CDR3 loop spans 15 amino acids. Here the CDR3 DNA reads TGTGCCAGCAGTTACCTGGGCGGGGGCGGGTACGAGCAGTACTTC. Amino acid sequence: CASSYLGGGGYEQYF.